These T cell receptor beta chains were read from a single sample in a study of beta chain bispecific antibodies for T cell cancers. Each CDR3 protein gets one entry after TCRdb re-called the 5' RACE reads with MiXCR. This repertoire shows 21,000 or so distinct CDR3 sequences, approximately 2.4% found once; its top ten account for 30%. Which antigens these TCRs recognize remains unknown. The specimen was healthy donor T cells cultured with leukemia cells. The receptor set was obtained from a human donor in good health. Some clones in this sample may be carry-over from other donors' samples. The CDR3 runs from the conserved cysteine through the conserved F or W. D genes are given only for firm matches. For some rows the clone size is stated as once, few or many, or as a class when expanded; others skip it.

abundance	len	v_gene	d_gene	j_gene	CDR3nt	CDR3aa
many	15	TRBV6-6	TRBD1	TRBJ1-2	TGTGCCAGCAGTCCGGATTGGACAGGGTTCTATGGCTACACCTTC	CASSPDWTGFYGYTF
few	12	TRBV27	NA	TRBJ2-1	TGTGCCAGCAGTTTATACGGGAATGAGCAGTTCTTC	CASSLYGNEQFF
many	14	TRBV5-1	TRBD1	TRBJ1-2	TGCGCCAGCAGCTTGACAGGGGCACTATATGGCTACACCTTC	CASSLTGALYGYTF
NA	13	TRBV19	NA	TRBJ2-1	TGTGCCAGTAGTAGTGTCGGGGGAAATGAGCAGTTCTTC	CASSSVGGNEQFF
many	15	TRBV24-1	NA	TRBJ2-5	TGTGCCACCAGTGCCCGGGATGGCGGATGGGAGACCCAGTACTTC	CATSARDGGWETQYF
NA	11	TRBV7-9	NA	TRBJ1-1	TGTGCCGGTTTAGTTCACGGTGAAGCTTTCTTT	CAGLVHGEAFF
many	16	TRBV24-1	NA	TRBJ2-7	TGTGCCACCGGAACTTATTGGAAGAGGAATCCCTACGAGCAGTACTTC	CATGTYWKRNPYEQYF
many	15	TRBV2	TRBD2	TRBJ2-1	TGTGCCAGCAGTGAAACGGGGGGGTCCTACAATGAGCAGTTCTTC	CASSETGGSYNEQFF
many	19	TRBV18	TRBD1	TRBJ1-2	TGTGCCAGCTCACCTCAAAACCATGGACAGGGGGCAAGTCACTATGGCTACACCTTC	CASSPQNHGQGASHYGYTF
NA	12	TRBV7-9	NA	TRBJ2-5	TGTGCCAGCAGGGGACTCCAAGAGACCCAGTACTTC	CASRGLQETQYF
many	15	TRBV11-2	NA	TRBJ1-5	TGTGCCAGCAGCAACCTTGCAGGTGTGGGTCAGCCCCAGCATTTT	CASSNLAGVGQPQHF
many	16	TRBV6-6	NA	TRBJ1-4	TGTGCCAGCAGTTACCCGCCCGCGGGAGTTAATGAAAAACTGTTTTTT	CASSYPPAGVNEKLFF
few	10	TRBV29-1	NA	TRBJ2-7	TGCACCCACGTTCGGATTCGGCAGTACTTC	CTHVRIRQYF
many	14	TRBV19	NA	TRBJ2-3	TGTGCCAGTAGTACCTGGACAGAGACAGATACGCAGTATTTT	CASSTWTETDTQYF
NA	17	TRBV20-1	TRBD1	TRBJ1-1	TGCAGTGCTGCATCGCCGTCCCGGGACAGGGTTAGCACTGAAGCTTTCTTT	CSAASPSRDRVSTEAFF
few	16	TRBV7-8	NA	TRBJ2-3	TGTGCCAGCAGCTTATACATGAGGGGCGGGACAGATACGCAGTATTTT	CASSLYMRGGTDTQYF
many	13	TRBV28	TRBD2	TRBJ2-2	TGTGCCAGCAGTTGGGGGGGTACCGGGGAGCTGTTTTTT	CASSWGGTGELFF